These 20 T cell receptor beta chains were all obtained from the same sample, sequenced in a study of blood T cell repertoires in COVID-19. TCRdb's copy holds only in-frame clones and misses some; the assay was immunoSEQ multiplex PCR. In the table there are around 280,000 clones, about 88% of which are singletons. The sequencing input was peripheral blood. Source of these receptors: a man aged 70 or older with acute or convalescent COVID-19.

This chain joins TRBV6-2 or TRBV6-3 and TRBJ2-2, with D uncertain. Trimming left V 6 bases short and J 4 bases short, with 9 bases between. This CDR3 has 13 residues. Per germline, CDR1 MNHEY and CDR2 SVGEGT. The CDR3 DNA reads TGTGCCAGCAGCTGGGCGACCACCGGGGAGCTGTTTTTT. Translation: CASSWATTGELFF.

The chain couples TRBV7-2 to TRBJ1-3; D remains ambiguous. The CDR3 spans 15 residues. Germline lookup yields CDR1 SGHTA and CDR2 FQGNSA. With 1 base removed from V and 0 bases from J, the gap between germline ends came to 7 bases. DNA for the CDR3: TGTGCCAGCAGCTTAGGGTCACTCTCTGGAAACACCATATATTTT. This encodes CASSLGSLSGNTIYF.

V is TRBV2 and J is TRBJ1-2; perhaps TRBD1 as D (6 bases). This CDR3 region has 15 residues. The V and J ends lost 6 bases and 1 base respectively, with 15 bases between them. Germline-derived CDR1 and CDR2 are SNHLY and FYNNEI. The CDR3 loop is CASREGTSNNYGYTF. CDR3 DNA sequence: TGTGCCAGCAGAGAGGGGACATCCAATAACTATGGCTACACCTTC.

There are a few counts of this clone. V usage is TRBV3-1 (or the pseudogene TRBV3-2) and J usage is TRBJ1-5; 7 positions match TRBD1. The CDR3 loop spans 13 amino acids. Germline CDR1 LGHDT, CDR2 YNNKEL (reference sequence). V was clipped by 5 bases and J by 3 bases; unmatched bases: 1. CDR3: CASSGTDNQPQHF. The CDR3 DNA is TGTGCCAGCAGCGGGACAGACAATCAGCCCCAGCATTTT.

V and J are TRBV7-3 and TRBJ2-3; 7 bases agree with TRBD2. The CDR3 runs to 15 residues. Per the germline V gene, CDR1 is SGHTA and CDR2 is FQGTGA. V shed 3 bases and J 2 bases; nucleotides not matched to a gene: 5. CDR3 sequence: CASSLWGGNTDTQYF. In DNA form, the CDR3 reads TGTGCCAGCAGCTTGTGGGGGGGAAACACAGATACGCAGTATTTT. Full variable domain (outside the CDR3, taken from reference TRBV7-3 and TRBJ2-3): GAGVSQTPSNKVTEKGKYVELRCDPISGHTALYWYRQSLGQGPEFLIYFQGTGAADDSGLPNDRFFAVRPEGSVSTLKIQRTERGDSAVYLCASSLWGGNTDTQYFGPGTRLTVL.

The genes are TRBV2 and TRBJ2-3; a weak D match, TRBD1 (6 bases). There are 15 residues in the CDR3. CDR1 SNHLY and CDR2 FYNNEI come from the germline V gene. V dropped 2 bases and J dropped 9 bases, with 18 bases sitting between them. The CDR3 DNA follows: TGTGCCAGCAGTGAACCAGGGGATCCACGTCGGACGCAGTATTTT. Its translation: CASSEPGDPRRTQYF.

The chain employs TRBV19 and TRBJ2-4; D unresolved. This CDR3 is 13 amino acids long. Trimming removed 2 bases at V and 6 bases at J, with 8 bases between. The germline V gene encodes CDR1 LNHDA and CDR2 SQIVND (reference sequence). CDR3 residues: CASSIPGVNIQYF. The CDR3, as DNA: TGTGCCAGTAGTATACCCGGAGTAAACATTCAGTACTTC.

The chain uses TRBV19 and TRBJ1-3; D unresolved. The CDR3 totals 16 residues. V shed 5 bases and J shed 0 bases, with 14 bases lying between them. CDR1 and CDR2 from the germline V gene are LNHDA and SQIVND (reference sequence). CDR3 sequence: CASSGFSQPSGNTIYF. The CDR3, as DNA: TGTGCCAGTAGTGGCTTTTCGCAACCCTCTGGAAACACCATATATTTT.

This clone has only a few counts. The chain combines TRBV5-4 with TRBJ1-5; D unclear. Germline V lookup: CDR1 SGHNT, CDR2 YYREEE (reference sequence). CDR3 length: 13 amino acids. Trimming cost V 0 bases and J 3 bases, with 4 bases left between them. The CDR3 region has the DNA TGTGCCAGCAGCTTGGACATCAATCAGCCCCAGCATTTT. This translates into CASSLDINQPQHF.

V gene TRBV7-9 combines with J gene TRBJ1-6; 7 nucleotides align to TRBD1. The V and J ends lost 3 bases and 4 bases, in that order; junction bases with no gene match: 9. This CDR3 has 17 amino acids. Germline CDR1 is SEHNR and CDR2 is FQNEAQ (reference sequence). The DNA for the CDR3 is TGTGCCAGCAGCTTGGGTGACAGGGTCCAATATAATTCACCCCTCCACTTT. It codes for CASSLGDRVQYNSPLHF.

The rearrangement links TRBV5-1 to TRBJ2-7; 8 nucleotides agree with TRBD2. The CDR3 has 16 amino acids. The V segment lost 4 bases and the J segment 4 bases; nucleotides outside the gene matches: 13. Per germline, CDR1 SGHRS and CDR2 YFSETQ. The CDR3 region is CASSPGRGGGLYEQYF. DNA for the CDR3: TGCGCCAGCAGCCCTGGCCGGGGGGGAGGGCTGTACGAGCAGTACTTC.

J is TRBJ1-2 and V is TRBV28, with 9 positions matching TRBD1. This CDR3 comprises 15 residues. Per germline, CDR1 MDHEN and CDR2 SYDVKM. V lost 6 bases to trimming and J lost 8 bases; unmatched junction nucleotides: 13. The chain's CDR3 is CASRILGQGVRGYTF. The CDR3 DNA sequence: TGTGCCAGCAGGATATTGGGACAGGGAGTTCGCGGCTACACCTTC.

The rearrangement joins TRBV7-9 to TRBJ1-3, with D perhaps matching TRBD1 (6 bases). CDR1 is SEHNR, CDR2 FQNEAQ, per germline (reference sequence). CDR3 length: 16 residues. V gave up 0 bases and J gave up 6 bases, with 15 bases separating them. CDR3 nucleotide sequence: TGTGCCAGCAGCTTAGCGCTTACGACAGGCACAAACACCATATATTTT. Protein product: CASSLALTTGTNTIYF.

This chain joins TRBV5-4 and TRBJ1-2; TRBD1 aligns across 7 bases. The CDR3 covers 13 residues. From germline, CDR1 is SGHNT and CDR2 YYREEE (reference sequence). The ends lost 3 bases at V and 2 bases at J; junction bases unmatched: 1. The CDR3 here is CASSSGQNYGYTF. DNA of the CDR3: TGTGCCAGCAGCTCGGGACAGAACTATGGCTACACCTTC.

The rearrangement links TRBV7-9 to TRBJ2-2, with D possibly TRBD1 on 6 matching bases. Germline loops: CDR1 SEHNR, CDR2 FQNEAQ (reference sequence). This CDR3 is built from 15 residues. V lost 5 bases to trimming and J lost 3 bases, with 13 bases between them. The CDR3 protein is CASSRQVQDTGELFF. The CDR3 DNA reads as TGTGCCAGCAGCCGACAGGTACAAGACACCGGGGAGCTGTTTTTT.

As regards this clone: In the same sample, other DNA sequences code for this CDR3. The rearrangement links TRBV28 to TRBJ1-2; D might be TRBD1 (6 bases). The CDR3 is 15 amino acids. Trimming left V 3 bases short and J 8 bases short, with 19 bases between. Germline V CDR1 and CDR2: MDHEN, SYDVKM. Written as DNA, the CDR3 is TGTGCCAGCAGTTTCTTATCGCGGGGGGCGGGGGGCTACACCTTC. It is translated as CASSFLSRGAGGYTF.

The chain uses TRBV3-1 (or the pseudogene TRBV3-2) and TRBJ2-5, with unresolved D. The germline gives CDR1 LGHDT, CDR2 YNNKEL (reference sequence). V was shortened by 3 bases and J by 4 bases, with 6 bases between the two germline ends. This CDR3 has 12 amino acids. CDR3 sequence reads: CASSQAIETQYF. In DNA form, the CDR3 reads TGTGCCAGCAGCCAGGCCATAGAGACCCAGTACTTC.

The chain is built from TRBV19 and TRBJ2-2; D may be TRBD1 (5 bases). Germline lookup yields CDR1 LNHDA and CDR2 SQIVND (reference sequence). Trimming left V 7 bases short and J 1 base short, with 13 bases between. This CDR3 comprises 15 residues. DNA for the CDR3: TGTGCCAGTAAGGGAAGGGGTAGGAACACCGGGGAGCTGTTTTTT. Translated: CASKGRGRNTGELFF.

V and J are TRBV5-1 and TRBJ2-1; tentatively, D is TRBD1 (5 bases). The CDR3 runs to 13 residues. The V end lost 3 bases, the J end lost 4 bases, and 8 bases lay between the germline ends. Germline values: CDR1 SGHRS, CDR2 YFSETQ. CDR3 amino acids: CASSSTEYNEQFF. In nucleotides, the CDR3 is TGCGCCAGCAGCTCGACAGAATACAATGAGCAGTTCTTC.

With respect to this clone: The sample carries other DNA sequences with the same CDR3. This chain links TRBV9 with TRBJ2-3; TRBD1 matches 7 bases. Per germline, CDR1 SGDLS and CDR2 YYNGEE. This CDR3 contains 14 residues. J lost 4 bases, V lost 1 base, and 3 bases had no gene match. DNA for the CDR3: TGTGCCAGCAGCGTAAGGCAGGGGGCAGATACGCAGTATTTT. It translates to CASSVRQGADTQYF.